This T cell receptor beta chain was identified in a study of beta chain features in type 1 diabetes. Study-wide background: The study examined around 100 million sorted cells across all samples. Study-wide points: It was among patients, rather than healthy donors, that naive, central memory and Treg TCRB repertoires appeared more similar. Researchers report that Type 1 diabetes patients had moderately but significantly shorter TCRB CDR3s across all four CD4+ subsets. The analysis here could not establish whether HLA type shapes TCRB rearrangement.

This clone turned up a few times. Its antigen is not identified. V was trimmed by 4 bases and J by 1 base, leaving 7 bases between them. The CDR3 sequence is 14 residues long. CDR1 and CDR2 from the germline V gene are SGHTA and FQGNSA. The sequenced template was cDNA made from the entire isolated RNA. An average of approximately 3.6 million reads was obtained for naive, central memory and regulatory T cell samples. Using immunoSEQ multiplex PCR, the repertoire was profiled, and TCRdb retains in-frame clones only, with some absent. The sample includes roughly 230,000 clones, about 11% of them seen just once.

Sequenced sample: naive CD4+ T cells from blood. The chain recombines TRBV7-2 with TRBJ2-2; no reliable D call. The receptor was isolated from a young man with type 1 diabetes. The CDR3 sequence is CASSSDKNTGELFF. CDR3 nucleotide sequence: TGTGCCAGCAGCTCAGACAAGAACACCGGGGAGCTGTTTTTT. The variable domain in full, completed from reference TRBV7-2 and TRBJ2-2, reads GAGVSQSPSNKVTEKGKDVELRCDPISGHTALYWYRQSLGQGLEFLIYFQGNSAPDKSGLPSDRFSAERTGGSVSTLTIQRTQQEDSAVYLCASSSDKNTGELFFGEGSRLTVL.